Listed here is a single T cell receptor (beta chain). CDR1 MDHEN and CDR2 SYDVKM come from the germline V gene. The CDR3 is 14 amino acids. This entry belongs to a study of cytomegalovirus exposure and HLA in healthy donors. Study in general: Ancestry clustering placed 70% to 85% of under 450 genotyped donors in the Caucasian-associated cluster.

Use of 60 Vbeta and 13 Jbeta primers characterized the PCR. Only in-frame clones appear in the TCRdb table, and some are missing; sequencing was by immunoSEQ multiplex PCR. The table records 150,000 to 200,000 clones, 79% of them present only once. The sample taken for sequencing was PBMCs. V gene TRBV28 combines with J gene TRBJ2-5; 8 nucleotides line up with TRBD1. The closer fit of TRBJ2-7 to the DNA end suggests the J call may be wrong. This receptor was taken from a woman in her forties or fifties in good health and CMV-seronegative. The CDR3 loop reads CASSSGTGVYEQYF. For the CDR3, the DNA is TGTGCCAGCAGTTCCGGGACAGGAGTCTACGAGCAGTACTTC.